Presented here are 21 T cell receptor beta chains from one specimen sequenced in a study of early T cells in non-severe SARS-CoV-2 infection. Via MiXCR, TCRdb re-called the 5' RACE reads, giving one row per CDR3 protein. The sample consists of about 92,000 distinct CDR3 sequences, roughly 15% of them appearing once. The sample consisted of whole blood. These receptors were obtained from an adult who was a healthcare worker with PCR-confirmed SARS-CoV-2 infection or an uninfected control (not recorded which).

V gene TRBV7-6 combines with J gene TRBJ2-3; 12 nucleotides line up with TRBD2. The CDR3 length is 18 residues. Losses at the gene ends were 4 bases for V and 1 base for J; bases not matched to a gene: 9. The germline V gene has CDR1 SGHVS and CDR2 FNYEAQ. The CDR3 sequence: CASSSTSGGPRGTDTQYF. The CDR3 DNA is TGTGCCAGCAGCTCCACTAGCGGGGGGCCCCGGGGCACAGATACGCAGTATTTT.

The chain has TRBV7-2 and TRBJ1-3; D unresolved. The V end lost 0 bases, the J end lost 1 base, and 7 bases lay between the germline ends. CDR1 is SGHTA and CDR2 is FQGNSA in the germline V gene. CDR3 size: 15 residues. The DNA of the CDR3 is TGTGCCAGCAGCTTAGCTGGCTTATCTGGAAACACCATATATTTT. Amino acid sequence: CASSLAGLSGNTIYF.

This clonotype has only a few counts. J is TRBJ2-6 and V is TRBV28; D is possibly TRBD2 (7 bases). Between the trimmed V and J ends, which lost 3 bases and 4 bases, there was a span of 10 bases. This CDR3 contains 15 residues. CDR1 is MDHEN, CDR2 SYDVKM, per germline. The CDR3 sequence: CASSLRGQGANVLTF. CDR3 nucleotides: TGTGCCAGCAGTTTGCGGGGGCAGGGGGCCAACGTCCTGACTTTC.

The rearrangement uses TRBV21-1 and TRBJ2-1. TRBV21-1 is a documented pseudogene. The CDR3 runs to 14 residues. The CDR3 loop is CASSKGSSYNEQFF. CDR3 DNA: TGTGCCAGCAGCAAGGGGAGCTCCTACAATGAGCAGTTCTTC.

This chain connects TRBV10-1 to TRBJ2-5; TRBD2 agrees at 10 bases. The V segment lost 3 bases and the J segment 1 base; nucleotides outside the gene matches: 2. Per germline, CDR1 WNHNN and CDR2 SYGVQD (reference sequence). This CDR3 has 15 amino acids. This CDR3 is CASSELAGSQETQYF. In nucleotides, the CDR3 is TGCGCCAGCAGTGAACTAGCGGGGAGCCAAGAGACCCAGTACTTC.

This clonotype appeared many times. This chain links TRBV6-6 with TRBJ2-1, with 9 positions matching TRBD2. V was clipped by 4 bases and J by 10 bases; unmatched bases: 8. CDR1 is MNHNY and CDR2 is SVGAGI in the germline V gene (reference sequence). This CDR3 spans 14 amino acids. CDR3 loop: CASSSAGGRGEQFF. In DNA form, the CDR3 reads TGTGCCAGCAGTTCAGCGGGGGGCCGTGGAGAGCAGTTCTTC.

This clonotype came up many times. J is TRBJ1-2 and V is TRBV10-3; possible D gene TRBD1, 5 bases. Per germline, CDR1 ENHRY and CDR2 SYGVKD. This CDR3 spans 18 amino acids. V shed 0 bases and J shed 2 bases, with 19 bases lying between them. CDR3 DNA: TGTGCCATCAGTGAGTCGGTGGCAGGGATTTCCCGGAACTATGGCTACACCTTC. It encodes CAISESVAGISRNYGYTF.

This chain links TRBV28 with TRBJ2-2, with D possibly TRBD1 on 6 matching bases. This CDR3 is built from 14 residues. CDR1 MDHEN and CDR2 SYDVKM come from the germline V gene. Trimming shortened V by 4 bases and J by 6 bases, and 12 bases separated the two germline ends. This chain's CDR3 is CASSSQGFPGELFF. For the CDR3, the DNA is TGTGCCAGCAGTTCCCAGGGGTTCCCCGGGGAGCTGTTTTTT.

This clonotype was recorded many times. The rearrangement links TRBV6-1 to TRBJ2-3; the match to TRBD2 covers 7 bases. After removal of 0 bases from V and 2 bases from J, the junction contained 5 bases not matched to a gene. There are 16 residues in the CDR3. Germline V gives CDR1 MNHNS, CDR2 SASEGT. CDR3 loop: CASSEASSGYTDTQYF. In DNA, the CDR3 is TGTGCCAGCAGTGAAGCATCTAGCGGATACACAGATACGCAGTATTTT.

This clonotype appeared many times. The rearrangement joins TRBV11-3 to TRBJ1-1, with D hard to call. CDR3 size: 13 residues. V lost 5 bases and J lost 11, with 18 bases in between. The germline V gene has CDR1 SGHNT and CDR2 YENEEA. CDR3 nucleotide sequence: TGTGCCAGCAGCCCGACACCCTCTGATCGTGCTTTCTTT. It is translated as CASSPTPSDRAFF.

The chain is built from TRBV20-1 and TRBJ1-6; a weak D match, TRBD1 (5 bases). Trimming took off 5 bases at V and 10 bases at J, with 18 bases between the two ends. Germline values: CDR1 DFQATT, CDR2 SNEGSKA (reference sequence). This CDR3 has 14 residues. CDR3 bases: TGCAGTGCTCAACGGGGACCTAACGGATCACCCCTCCACTTT. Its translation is CSAQRGPNGSPLHF.

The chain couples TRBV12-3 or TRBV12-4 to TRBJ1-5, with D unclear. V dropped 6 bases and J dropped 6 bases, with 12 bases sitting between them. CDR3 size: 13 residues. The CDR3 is CASSRSWGQPQHF. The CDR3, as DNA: TGTGCCAGCAGCCGAAGTTGGGGTCAGCCCCAGCATTTT.

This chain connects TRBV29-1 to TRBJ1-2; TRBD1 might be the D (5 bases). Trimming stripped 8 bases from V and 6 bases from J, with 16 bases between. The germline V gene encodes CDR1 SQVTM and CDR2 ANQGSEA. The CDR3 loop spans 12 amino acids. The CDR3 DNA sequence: TGCAGCCACGCCGGGACTGAAAATGGCTACACCTTC. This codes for CSHAGTENGYTF.

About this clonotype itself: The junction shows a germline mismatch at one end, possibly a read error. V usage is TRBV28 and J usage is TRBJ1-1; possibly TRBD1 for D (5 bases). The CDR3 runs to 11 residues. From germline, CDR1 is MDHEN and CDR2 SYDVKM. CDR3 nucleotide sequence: TGTGCCAGCAGTCTCGGAACCAGGGCTCTCTTT. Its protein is CASSLGTRALF.

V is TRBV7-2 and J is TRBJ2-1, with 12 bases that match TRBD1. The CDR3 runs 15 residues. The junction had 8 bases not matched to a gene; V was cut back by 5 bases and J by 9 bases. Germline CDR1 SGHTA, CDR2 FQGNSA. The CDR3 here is CASSLRDRGRGEQFF. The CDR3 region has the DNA TGTGCCAGCAGCCTCCGGGACAGGGGGCGGGGTGAGCAGTTCTTC.

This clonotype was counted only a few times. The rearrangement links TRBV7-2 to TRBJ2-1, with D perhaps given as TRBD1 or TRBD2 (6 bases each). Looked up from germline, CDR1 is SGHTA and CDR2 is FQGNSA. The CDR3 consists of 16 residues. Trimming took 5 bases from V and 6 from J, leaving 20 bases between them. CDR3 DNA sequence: TGTGCCAGCAGCCCTAAGGGGGGACCCCCACCCAATGAGCAGTTCTTC. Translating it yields CASSPKGGPPPNEQFF. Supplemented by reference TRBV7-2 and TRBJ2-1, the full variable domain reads GAGVSQSPSNKVTEKGKDVELRCDPISGHTALYWYRQSLGQGLEFLIYFQGNSAPDKSGLPSDRFSAERTGGSVSTLTIQRTQQEDSAVYLCASSPKGGPPPNEQFFGPGTRLTVL.

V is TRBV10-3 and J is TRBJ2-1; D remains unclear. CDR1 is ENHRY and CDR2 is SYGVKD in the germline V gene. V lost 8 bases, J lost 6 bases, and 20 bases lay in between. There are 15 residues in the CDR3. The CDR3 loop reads CAIRAPSPPGNEQFF. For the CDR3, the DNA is TGTGCCATCCGGGCCCCTTCTCCCCCGGGCAATGAGCAGTTCTTC.

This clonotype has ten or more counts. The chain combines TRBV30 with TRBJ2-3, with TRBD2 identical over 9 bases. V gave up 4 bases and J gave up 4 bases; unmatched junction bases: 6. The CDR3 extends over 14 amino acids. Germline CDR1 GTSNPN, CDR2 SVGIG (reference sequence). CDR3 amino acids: CAWKKAGGPDTQYF. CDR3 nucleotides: TGTGCCTGGAAAAAGGCGGGAGGGCCAGATACGCAGTATTTT.

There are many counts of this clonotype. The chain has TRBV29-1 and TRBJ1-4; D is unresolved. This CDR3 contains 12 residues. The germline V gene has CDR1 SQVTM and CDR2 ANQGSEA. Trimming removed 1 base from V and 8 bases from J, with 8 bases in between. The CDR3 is CSVEGGEEKLFF. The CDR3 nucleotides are TGCAGCGTTGAAGGGGGTGAGGAAAAACTGTTTTTT.

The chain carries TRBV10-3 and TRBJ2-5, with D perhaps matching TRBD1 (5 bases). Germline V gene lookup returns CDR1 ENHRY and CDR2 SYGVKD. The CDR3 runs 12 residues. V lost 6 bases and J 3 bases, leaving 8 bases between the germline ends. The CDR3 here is CAIRDREETQYF. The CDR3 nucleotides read TGTGCCATCAGAGACAGAGAAGAGACCCAGTACTTC.

The CDR3 spells CSALWTIQETQYF. CDR3 in DNA: TGCAGTGCTCTCTGGACTATCCAAGAGACCCAGTACTTC. The V gene is TRBV20-1, the J gene TRBJ2-5, with D maybe TRBD2 (6 bases). The CDR3 has 13 amino acids. The V end lost 5 bases, the J end lost 1 base, and 11 bases lay between the germline ends. CDR1 is DFQATT and CDR2 is SNEGSKA in the germline V gene (reference sequence).